Sequencing of this TCR beta chain was carried out in a study of response to subunit inactivated influenza vaccine. The CDR3 is 14 residues long. The V gene lost 5 bases and the J gene lost 0 bases, with 7 bases spanning the gap. Germline V gene sequence: CDR1 MGHRA, CDR2 YSYEKL. As concerns this clonotype: The antigen is not known.

Study-wide findings and caveats: Authors suggested each seasonal influenza vaccination recruits few new T cells.

TCRdb called the RT-PCR reads again in MiXCR, with one record for every CDR3 protein. This sample has around 480,000 distinct CDR3 sequences, with approximately 11% found just once. V usage is TRBV4-1 and J usage is TRBJ1-4; no clear D gene. The sequencing used PBMCs from blood, collected about 6 weeks after vaccination. The clonotype was recovered from a man aged 50-59 years who received an inactivated influenza vaccine. The CDR3 loop reads CASSRTATNEKLFF. In DNA, the CDR3 is TGCGCCAGCAGCAGGACGGCAACTAATGAAAAACTGTTTTTT.